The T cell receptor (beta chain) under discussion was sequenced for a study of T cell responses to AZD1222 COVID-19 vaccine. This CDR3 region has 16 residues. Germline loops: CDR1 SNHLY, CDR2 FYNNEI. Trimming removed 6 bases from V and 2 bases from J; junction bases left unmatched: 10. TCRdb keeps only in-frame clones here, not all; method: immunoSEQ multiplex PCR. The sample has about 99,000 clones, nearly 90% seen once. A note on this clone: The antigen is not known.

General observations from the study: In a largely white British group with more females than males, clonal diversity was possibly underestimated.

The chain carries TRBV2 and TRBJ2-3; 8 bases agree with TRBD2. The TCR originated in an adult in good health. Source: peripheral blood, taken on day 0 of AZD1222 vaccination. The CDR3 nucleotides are TGTGCCAGCAGCCCCCCCGGACTAGCTATCACAGATACGCAGTATTTT. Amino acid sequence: CASSPPGLAITDTQYF.